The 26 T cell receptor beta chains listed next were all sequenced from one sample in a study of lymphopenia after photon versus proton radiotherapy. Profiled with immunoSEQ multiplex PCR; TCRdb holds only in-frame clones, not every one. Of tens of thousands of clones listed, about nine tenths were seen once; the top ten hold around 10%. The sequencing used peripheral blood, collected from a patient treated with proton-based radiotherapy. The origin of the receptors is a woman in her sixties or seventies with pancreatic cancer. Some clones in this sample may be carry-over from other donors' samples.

CDR3 loop: CAISESGVTSNQPQHF. The CDR3 DNA reads TGTGCCATCAGTGAGTCGGGGGTCACAAGCAATCAGCCCCAGCATTTT. V usage is TRBV10-3 and J usage is TRBJ1-5; maybe TRBD1 (5 bases). V was shortened by 0 bases and J by 1 base, with 10 bases between the two germline ends. There are 16 residues in the CDR3. Per the germline V gene, CDR1 is ENHRY and CDR2 is SYGVKD.

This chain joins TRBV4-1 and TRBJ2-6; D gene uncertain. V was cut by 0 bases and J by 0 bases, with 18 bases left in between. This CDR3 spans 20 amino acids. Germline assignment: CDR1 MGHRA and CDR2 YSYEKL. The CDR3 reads CASSQDVYSEIVSGANVLTF. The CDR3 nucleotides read TGCGCCAGCAGCCAAGATGTGTATTCAGAGATAGTCTCTGGGGCCAACGTCCTGACTTTC.

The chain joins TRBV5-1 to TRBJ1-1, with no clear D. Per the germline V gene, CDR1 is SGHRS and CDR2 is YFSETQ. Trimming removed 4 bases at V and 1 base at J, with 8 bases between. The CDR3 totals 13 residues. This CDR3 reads CASSRAQNTEAFF. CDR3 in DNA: TGCGCCAGCAGCCGGGCGCAGAACACTGAAGCTTTCTTT.

In DNA, the CDR3 is TGCGCCAGCAGCTCACTAGCGGGAGCGGACAATGAGCAGTTCTTC. This sequence encodes CASSSLAGADNEQFF. The chain uses TRBV5-1 and TRBJ2-1, with TRBD2 identical over 11 bases. CDR1 and CDR2 from the germline V gene are SGHRS and YFSETQ. The V gene end was trimmed by 3 bases and the J gene end by 5 bases; junction bases not matched to a gene: 4. This CDR3 is built from 15 residues.

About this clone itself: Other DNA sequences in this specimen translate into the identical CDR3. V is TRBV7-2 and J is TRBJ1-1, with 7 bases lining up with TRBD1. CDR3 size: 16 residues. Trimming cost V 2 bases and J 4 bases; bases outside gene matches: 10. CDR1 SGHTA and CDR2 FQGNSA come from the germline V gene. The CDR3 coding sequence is TGTGCCAGCAGCTTATTTTTTGCTGCAGGGGGCACTGAAGCTTTCTTT. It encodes CASSLFFAAGGTEAFF.

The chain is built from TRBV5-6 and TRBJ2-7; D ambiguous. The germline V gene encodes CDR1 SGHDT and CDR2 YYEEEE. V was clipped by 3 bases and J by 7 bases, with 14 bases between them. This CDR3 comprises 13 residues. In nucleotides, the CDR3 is TGTGCCAGCAGCTGGGGAACGGTGTGGGAGCAGTACTTC. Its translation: CASSWGTVWEQYF.

For the CDR3, the DNA is TGTGCCAGCAGTTTAGGGATTGGGAACGAGCAGTACTTC. This sequence encodes CASSLGIGNEQYF. The chain carries TRBV21-1 and TRBJ2-7. TRBV21-1 is shown as a pseudogene. CDR3 length: 13 amino acids.

CDR3 in amino acids: CASSIKVNTGELFF. The CDR3 bases are TGTGCCAGTAGTATTAAGGTGAACACCGGGGAGCTGTTTTTT. V gene TRBV19 combines with J gene TRBJ2-2; D ambiguous. This CDR3 region has 14 residues. Germline assignment: CDR1 LNHDA and CDR2 SQIVND (reference sequence). Trimming took 3 bases from V and 1 from J, leaving 6 bases between them.

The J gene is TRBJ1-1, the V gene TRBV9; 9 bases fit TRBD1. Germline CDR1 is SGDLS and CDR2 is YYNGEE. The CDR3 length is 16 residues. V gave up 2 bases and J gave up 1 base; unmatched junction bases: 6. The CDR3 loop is CASSVGTGRWNTEAFF. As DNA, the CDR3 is TGTGCCAGCAGCGTCGGGACAGGGAGGTGGAACACTGAAGCTTTCTTT.

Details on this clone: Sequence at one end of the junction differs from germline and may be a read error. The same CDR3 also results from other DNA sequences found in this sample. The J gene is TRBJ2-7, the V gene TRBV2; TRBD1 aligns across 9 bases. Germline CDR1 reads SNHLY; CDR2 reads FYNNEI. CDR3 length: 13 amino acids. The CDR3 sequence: CASMGTGISEQYF. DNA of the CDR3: TGTGCCAGTATGGGGACAGGGATATCCGAGCAGTATTTC.

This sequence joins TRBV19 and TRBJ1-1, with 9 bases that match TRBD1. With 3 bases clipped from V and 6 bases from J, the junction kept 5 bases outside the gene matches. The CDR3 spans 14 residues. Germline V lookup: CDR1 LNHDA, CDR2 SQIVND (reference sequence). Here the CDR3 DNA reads TGTGCCAGTAGTATGAGGGACAGGGCCCCTGAAGCTTTCTTT. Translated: CASSMRDRAPEAFF.

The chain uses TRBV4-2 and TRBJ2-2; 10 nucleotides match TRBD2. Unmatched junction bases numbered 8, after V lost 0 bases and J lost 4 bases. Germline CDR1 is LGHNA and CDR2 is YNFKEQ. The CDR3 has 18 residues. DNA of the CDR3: TGTGCCAGCAGCCAAGATTTGCTAGCGGGAGACGCCACCGGGGAGCTGTTTTTT. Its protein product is CASSQDLLAGDATGELFF.

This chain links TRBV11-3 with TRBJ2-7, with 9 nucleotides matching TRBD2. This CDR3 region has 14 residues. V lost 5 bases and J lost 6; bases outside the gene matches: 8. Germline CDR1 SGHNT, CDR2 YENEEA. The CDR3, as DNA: TGTGCCAGCAGCGTTAGCGGGAGTTCGTCCGAGCAGTACTTC. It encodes CASSVSGSSSEQYF. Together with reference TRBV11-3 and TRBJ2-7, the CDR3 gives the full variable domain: EAGVVQSPRYKIIEKKQPVAFWCNPISGHNTLYWYLQNLGQGPELLIRYENEEAVDDSQLPKDRFSAERLKGVDSTLKIQPAELGDSAVYLCASSVSGSSSEQYFGPGTRLTVT.

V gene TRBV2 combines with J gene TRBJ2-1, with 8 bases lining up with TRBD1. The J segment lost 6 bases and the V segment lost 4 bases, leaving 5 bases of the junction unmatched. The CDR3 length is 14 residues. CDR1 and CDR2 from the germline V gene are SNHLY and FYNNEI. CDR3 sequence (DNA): TGTGCCAGCAGTGCCGGGACAGGATTCAATGAGCAGTTCTTC. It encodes CASSAGTGFNEQFF.

In DNA, the CDR3 is TGTGCCAGTAGTGGCCGCGGGGACAGGAACACTGAAGCTTTCTTT. Its translation: CASSGRGDRNTEAFF. The chain employs TRBV19 and TRBJ1-1, with TRBD1 matching 7 bases. With 5 bases clipped from V and 1 base from J, the junction kept 7 bases outside the gene matches. Germline loops: CDR1 LNHDA, CDR2 SQIVND (reference sequence). CDR3 length equals 15 residues.

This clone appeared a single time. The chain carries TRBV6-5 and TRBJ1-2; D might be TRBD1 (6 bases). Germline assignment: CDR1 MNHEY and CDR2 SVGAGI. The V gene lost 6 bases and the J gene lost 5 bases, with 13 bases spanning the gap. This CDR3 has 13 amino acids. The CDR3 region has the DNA TGTGCCAGCAGCCCACAAGGGGGGTATGGCTACACCTTC. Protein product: CASSPQGGYGYTF.

The CDR3 loop reads CASTLTQNTGELFF. The CDR3 DNA is TGTGCCAGCACCCTGACTCAAAACACCGGGGAGCTGTTTTTT. The chain recombines TRBV6-1 with TRBJ2-2; D ambiguous. The ends were cut back, 7 bases at V and 2 bases at J, with 11 bases in the middle. This CDR3 comprises 14 residues. The germline V gene encodes CDR1 MNHNS and CDR2 SASEGT.

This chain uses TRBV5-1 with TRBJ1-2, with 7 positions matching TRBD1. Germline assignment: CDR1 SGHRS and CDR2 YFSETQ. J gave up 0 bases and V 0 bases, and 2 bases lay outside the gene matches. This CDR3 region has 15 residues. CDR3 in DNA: TGCGCCAGCAGCTTGGGAGGACAGGCTAACTATGGCTACACCTTC. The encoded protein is CASSLGGQANYGYTF. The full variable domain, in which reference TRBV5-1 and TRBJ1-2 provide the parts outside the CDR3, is KAGVTQTPRYLIKTRGQQVTLSCSPISGHRSVSWYQQTPGQGLQFLFEYFSETQRNKGNFPGRFSGRQFSNSRSEMNVSTLELGDSALYLCASSLGGQANYGYTFGSGTRLTVV.

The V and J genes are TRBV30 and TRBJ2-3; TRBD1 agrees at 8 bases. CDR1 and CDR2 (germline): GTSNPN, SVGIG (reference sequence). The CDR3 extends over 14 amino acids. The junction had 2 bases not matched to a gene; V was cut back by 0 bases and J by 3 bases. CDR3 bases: TGTGCCTGGAGTGTACAGGGGGGAACAGATACGCAGTATTTT. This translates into CAWSVQGGTDTQYF.

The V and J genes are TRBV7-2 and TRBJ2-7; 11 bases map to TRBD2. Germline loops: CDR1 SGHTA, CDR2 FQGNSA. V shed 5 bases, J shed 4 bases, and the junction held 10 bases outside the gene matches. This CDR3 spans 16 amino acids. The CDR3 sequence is CASSAGTSGGVYEQYF. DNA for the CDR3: TGTGCCAGCAGCGCCGGGACTAGCGGAGGGGTTTACGAGCAGTACTTC.

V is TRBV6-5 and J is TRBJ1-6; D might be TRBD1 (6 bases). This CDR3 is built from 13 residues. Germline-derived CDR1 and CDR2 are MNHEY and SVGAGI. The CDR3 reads CASYRANNSPLHF. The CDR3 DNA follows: TGTGCTTCTTACAGGGCCAATAATTCACCCCTCCACTTT.

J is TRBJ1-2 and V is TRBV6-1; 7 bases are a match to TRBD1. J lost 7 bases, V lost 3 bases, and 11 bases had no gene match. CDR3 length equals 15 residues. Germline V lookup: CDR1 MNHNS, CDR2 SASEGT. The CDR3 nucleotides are TGTGCCAGCAGTGAGTCTGGACAGGCCCGAGGTGGCTACACCTTC. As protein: CASSESGQARGGYTF.

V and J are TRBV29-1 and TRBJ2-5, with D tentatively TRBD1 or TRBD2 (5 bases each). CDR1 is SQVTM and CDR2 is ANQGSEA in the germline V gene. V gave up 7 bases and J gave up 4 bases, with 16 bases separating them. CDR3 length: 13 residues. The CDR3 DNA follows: TGCAGCGCTGGGGGAGTCCCGGCAGAGACCCAGTACTTC. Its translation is CSAGGVPAETQYF.

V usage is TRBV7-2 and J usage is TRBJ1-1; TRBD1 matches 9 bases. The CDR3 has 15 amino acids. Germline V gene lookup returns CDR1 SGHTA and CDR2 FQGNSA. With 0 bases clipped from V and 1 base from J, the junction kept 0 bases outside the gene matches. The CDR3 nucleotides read TGTGCCAGCAGCTTAGCGACAGGGGGGAACACTGAAGCTTTCTTT. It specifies CASSLATGGNTEAFF.

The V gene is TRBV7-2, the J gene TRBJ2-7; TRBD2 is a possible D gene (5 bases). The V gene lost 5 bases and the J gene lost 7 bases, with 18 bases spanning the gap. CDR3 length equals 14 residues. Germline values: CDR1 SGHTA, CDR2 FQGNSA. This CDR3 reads CASSPSHSRREQYF. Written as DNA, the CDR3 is TGTGCCAGCAGCCCGTCACATTCCAGGAGGGAGCAGTACTTC.

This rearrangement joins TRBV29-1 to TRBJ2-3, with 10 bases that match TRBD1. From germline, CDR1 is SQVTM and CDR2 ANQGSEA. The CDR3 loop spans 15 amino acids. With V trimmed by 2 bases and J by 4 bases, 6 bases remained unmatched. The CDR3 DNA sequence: TGCAGCGTTGAAACCCGACAGGGGGCGGCAGATACGCAGTATTTT. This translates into CSVETRQGAADTQYF.